The subject of this entry is one T cell receptor (beta chain). Its antigen is undetermined. The CDR3 sequence is 12 residues long. With 5 bases removed from V and 4 bases from J, the gap between germline ends came to 6 bases. CDR1 SGHTA and CDR2 FQGNSA come from the germline V gene. This entry is derived from a study of cytomegalovirus exposure and HLA in healthy donors. Study background: A data release that came early held approximately 85 million unique TCRs from HLA-typed donors.

Healthy donors of bone marrow made up the group. Vbeta (60) and Jbeta (13) primers were used in the PCR. Some clones are missing from TCRdb's copy, which holds only in-frame ones; the method was immunoSEQ multiplex PCR. The repertoire holds 95,000 to 150,000 clones, with 80% as singletons. Regarding the study as a whole: It was assumed in the presence/absence analyses that sequencing depth was roughly uniform across donors.

Source material: PBMCs. The clonotype comes from a middle-aged man in good health and CMV-seronegative. The chain links TRBV7-2 to TRBJ1-3, with TRBD1 as a possible D gene (5 bases). The CDR3 reads CASSHRGNTIYF. For the CDR3, the DNA is TGTGCCAGCAGCCACAGGGGAAACACCATATATTTT. Looking up the rest from reference TRBV7-2 and TRBJ1-3 gives the full variable domain: GAGVSQSPSNKVTEKGKDVELRCDPISGHTALYWYRQSLGQGLEFLIYFQGNSAPDKSGLPSDRFSAERTGGSVSTLTIQRTQQEDSAVYLCASSHRGNTIYFGEGSWLTVV.